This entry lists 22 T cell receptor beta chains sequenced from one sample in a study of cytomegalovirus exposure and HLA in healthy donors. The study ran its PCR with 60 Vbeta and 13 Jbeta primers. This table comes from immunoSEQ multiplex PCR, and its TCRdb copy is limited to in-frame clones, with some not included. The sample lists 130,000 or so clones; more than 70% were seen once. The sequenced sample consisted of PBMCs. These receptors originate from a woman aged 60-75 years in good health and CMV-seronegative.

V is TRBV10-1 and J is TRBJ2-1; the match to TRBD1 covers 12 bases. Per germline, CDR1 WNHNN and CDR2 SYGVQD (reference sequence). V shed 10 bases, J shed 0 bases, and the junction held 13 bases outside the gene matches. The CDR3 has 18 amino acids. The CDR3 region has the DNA TGCGCCACCCAACCGGGACAGGGGGCCTCAAGCTCCTACAATGAGCAGTTCTTC. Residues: CATQPGQGASSSYNEQFF.

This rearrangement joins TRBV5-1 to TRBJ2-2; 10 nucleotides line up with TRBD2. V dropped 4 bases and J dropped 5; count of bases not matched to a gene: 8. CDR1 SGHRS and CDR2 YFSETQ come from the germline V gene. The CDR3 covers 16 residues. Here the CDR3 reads CASSAREREGTGELFF. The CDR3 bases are TGCGCCAGCAGCGCCCGCGAGCGGGAGGGTACCGGGGAGCTGTTTTTT.

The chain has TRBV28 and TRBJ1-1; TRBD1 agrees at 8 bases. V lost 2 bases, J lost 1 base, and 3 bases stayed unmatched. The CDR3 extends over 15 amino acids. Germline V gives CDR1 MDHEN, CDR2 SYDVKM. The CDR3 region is CASSLIGTGNTEAFF. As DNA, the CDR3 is TGTGCCAGCAGTTTAATTGGGACAGGGAACACTGAAGCTTTCTTT.

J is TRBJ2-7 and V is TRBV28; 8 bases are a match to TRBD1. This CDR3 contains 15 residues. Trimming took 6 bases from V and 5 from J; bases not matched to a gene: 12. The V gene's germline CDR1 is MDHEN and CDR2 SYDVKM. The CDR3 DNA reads TGTGCCAGCAGGAAGCCCAGGGGGCGCGCGAACGAGCAGTACTTC. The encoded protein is CASRKPRGRANEQYF.

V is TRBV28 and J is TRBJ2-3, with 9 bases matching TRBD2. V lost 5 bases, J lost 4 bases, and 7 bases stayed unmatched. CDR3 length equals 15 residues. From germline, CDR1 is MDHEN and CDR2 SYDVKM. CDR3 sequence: CASSISGSVADTQYF. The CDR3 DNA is TGTGCCAGCAGTATTAGCGGGAGCGTTGCAGATACGCAGTATTTT.

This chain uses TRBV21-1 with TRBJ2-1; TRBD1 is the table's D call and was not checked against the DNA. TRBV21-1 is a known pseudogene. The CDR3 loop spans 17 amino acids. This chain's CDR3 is CASSKGGQGPSYNEQFF. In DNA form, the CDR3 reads TGTGCCAGCAGCAAAGGGGGACAGGGACCGTCCTACAATGAGCAGTTCTTC.

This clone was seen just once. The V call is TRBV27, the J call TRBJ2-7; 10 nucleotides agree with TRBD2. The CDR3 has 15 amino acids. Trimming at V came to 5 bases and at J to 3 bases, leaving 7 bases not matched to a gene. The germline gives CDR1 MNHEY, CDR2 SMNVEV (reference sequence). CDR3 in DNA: TGTGCCAGCAGTAAACCGGGACTAGCGAACTACGAGCAGTACTTC. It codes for CASSKPGLANYEQYF.

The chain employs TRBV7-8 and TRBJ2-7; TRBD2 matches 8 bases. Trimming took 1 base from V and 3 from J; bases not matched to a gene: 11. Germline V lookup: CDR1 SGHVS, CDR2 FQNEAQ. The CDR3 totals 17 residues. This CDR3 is CASSLGFTSGRSYEQYF. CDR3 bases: TGTGCCAGCAGCTTAGGGTTTACGAGCGGGAGAAGCTACGAGCAGTACTTC.

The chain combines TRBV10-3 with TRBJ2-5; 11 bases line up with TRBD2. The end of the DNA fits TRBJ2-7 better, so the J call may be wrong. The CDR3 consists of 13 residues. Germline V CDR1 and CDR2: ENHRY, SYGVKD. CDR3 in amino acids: CATSGTSGGEQYF. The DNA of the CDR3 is TGTGCCACCTCCGGGACTAGCGGAGGCGAGCAGTACTTC.

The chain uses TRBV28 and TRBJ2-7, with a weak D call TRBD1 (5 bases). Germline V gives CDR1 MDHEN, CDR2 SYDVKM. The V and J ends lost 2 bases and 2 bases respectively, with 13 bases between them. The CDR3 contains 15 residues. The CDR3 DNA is TGTGCCAGCAGTTTACTGGCAGGGTTCCCCTACGAGCAGTACTTC. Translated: CASSLLAGFPYEQYF.

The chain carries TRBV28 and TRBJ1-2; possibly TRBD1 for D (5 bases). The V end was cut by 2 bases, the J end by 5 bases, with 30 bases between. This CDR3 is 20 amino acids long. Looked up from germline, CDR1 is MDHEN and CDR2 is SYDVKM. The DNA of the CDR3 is TGTGCCAGCAGTTTAGGGGGGGTGGGGTCCGGGCCGAGGGGATCTTATGGCTACACCTTC. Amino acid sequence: CASSLGGVGSGPRGSYGYTF.

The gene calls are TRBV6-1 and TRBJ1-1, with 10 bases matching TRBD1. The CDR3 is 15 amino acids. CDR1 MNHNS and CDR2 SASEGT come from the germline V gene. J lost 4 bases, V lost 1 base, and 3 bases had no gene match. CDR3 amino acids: CASSEVRTGGTEAFF. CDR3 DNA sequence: TGTGCCAGCAGTGAAGTCCGGACAGGGGGCACTGAAGCTTTCTTT.

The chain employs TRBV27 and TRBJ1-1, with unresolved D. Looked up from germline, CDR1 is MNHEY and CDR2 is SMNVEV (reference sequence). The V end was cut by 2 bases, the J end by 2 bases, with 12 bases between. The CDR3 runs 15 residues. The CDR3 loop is CASSLVGGLNTEAFF. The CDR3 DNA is TGTGCCAGCAGTTTAGTTGGCGGGTTAAACACTGAAGCTTTCTTT.

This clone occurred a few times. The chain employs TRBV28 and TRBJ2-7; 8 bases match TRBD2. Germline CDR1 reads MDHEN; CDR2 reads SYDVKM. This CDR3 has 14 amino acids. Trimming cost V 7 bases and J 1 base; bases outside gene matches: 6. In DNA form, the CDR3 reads TGTGCCAGCACCACGGGAGGGTTGTCCTACGAGCAGTACTTC. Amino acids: CASTTGGLSYEQYF.

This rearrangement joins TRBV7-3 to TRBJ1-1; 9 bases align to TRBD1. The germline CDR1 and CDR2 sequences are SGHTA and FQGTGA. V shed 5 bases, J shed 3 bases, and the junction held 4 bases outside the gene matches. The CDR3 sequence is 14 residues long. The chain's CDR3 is CASSRTGVDTEAFF. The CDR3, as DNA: TGTGCCAGCAGCAGGACAGGGGTGGACACTGAAGCTTTCTTT.

The CDR3 bases are TGTGCCAGCAGTTTCGGGCGGAGGGGCCAAAATCAGCCCCAGCATTTT. Its protein is CASSFGRRGQNQPQHF. This rearrangement joins TRBV28 to TRBJ1-5; tentative D call: TRBD1 (5 bases). CDR1 is MDHEN, CDR2 SYDVKM, per germline. This CDR3 is built from 16 residues. V was shortened by 3 bases and J by 4 bases, with 16 bases between the two germline ends.

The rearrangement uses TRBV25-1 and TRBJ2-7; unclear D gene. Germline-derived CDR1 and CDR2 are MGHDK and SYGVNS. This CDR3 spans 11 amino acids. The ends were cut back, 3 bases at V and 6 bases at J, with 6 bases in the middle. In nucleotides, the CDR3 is TGTGCCAGCAGTGATTTCGGCGAGCAGTACTTC. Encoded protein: CASSDFGEQYF.

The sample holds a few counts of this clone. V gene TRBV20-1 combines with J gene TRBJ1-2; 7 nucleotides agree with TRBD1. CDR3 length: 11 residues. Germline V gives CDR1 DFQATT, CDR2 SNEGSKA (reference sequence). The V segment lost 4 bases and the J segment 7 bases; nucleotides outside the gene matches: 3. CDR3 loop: CSANRGGGYTF. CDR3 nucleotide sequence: TGCAGTGCTAACAGGGGAGGTGGCTACACCTTC.

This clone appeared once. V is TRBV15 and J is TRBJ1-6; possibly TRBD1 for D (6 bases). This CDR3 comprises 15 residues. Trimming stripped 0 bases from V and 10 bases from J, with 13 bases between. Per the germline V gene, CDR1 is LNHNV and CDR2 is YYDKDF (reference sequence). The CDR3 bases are TGTGCCACCAGCAGAGACAGGGGCCGAGGATCACCCCTCCACTTT. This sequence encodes CATSRDRGRGSPLHF.

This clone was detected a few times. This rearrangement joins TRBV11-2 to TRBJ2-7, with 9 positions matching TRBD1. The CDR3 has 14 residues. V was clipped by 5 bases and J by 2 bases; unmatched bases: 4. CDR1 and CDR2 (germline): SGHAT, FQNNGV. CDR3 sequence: CASSTRQGAYEQYF. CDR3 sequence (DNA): TGTGCCAGCAGCACACGACAGGGGGCCTACGAGCAGTACTTC. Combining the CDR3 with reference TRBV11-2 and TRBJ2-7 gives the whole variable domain EAGVAQSPRYKIIEKRQSVAFWCNPISGHATLYWYQQILGQGPKLLIQFQNNGVVDDSQLPKDRFSAERLKGVDSTLKIQPAKLEDSAVYLCASSTRQGAYEQYFGPGTRLTVT.

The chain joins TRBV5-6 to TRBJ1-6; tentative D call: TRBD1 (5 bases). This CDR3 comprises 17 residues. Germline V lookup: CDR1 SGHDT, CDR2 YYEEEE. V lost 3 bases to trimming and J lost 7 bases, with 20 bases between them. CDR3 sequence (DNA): TGTGCCAGCAGCTCCCCCGGGAGGCAGGGTGGCAATTCACCCCTCCACTTT. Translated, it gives CASSSPGRQGGNSPLHF.

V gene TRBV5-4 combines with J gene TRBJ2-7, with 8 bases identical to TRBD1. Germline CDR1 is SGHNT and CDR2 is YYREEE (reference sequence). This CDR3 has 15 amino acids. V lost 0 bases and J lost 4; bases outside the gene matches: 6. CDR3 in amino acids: CASSLDGQGRYEQYF. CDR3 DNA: TGTGCCAGCAGCTTGGACGGACAGGGCCGTTACGAGCAGTACTTC.